This is a list of T cell receptor beta chains from one sample in a study of vaccination and CD4 T cells after COVID-19. TCRdb ran MiXCR on the PCR reads and lists one entry per CDR3 protein. The sample lists over 15,000 distinct CDR3 sequences; approximately 65% were seen once. These receptors' antigens are unknown. The sample taken for sequencing was CD4+ T cells from blood, cultured in vitro. The receptors were gathered from a human donor who had recovered from COVID-19. Both conserved end residues are part of each CDR3.

15	TRBV27	TRBJ1-5	CASSSQGLGNQPQHF
11	TRBV20-1	TRBJ2-3	CSALTPDTQYF
13	TRBV11-3	TRBJ1-1	CASSSDPSTEAFF
14	TRBV28	TRBJ1-5	CASSLASQNQPQHF
14	TRBV6-1	TRBJ1-5	CASTRGTGQEPQHF
17	TRBV7-8	TRBJ2-7	CASSAGLAGLTRYEQYF
14	TRBV20-1	TRBJ1-1	CSARSVAGGTEAFF
15	TRBV12-3/TRBV12-4	TRBJ2-3	CASRRRRVGTDTQYF
16	TRBV15	TRBJ2-7	CATSREGSGIIYEQYF
17	TRBV7-2	TRBJ1-6	CASSLGGTGGYNSPLHF
15	TRBV7-2	TRBJ2-3	CASSPALGGTDTQYF
16	TRBV7-2	TRBJ1-2	CATRMGQGIAYYGYTF
16	TRBV7-2	TRBJ2-5	CASSKILAGGGETQYF
14	TRBV6-1	TRBJ1-4	CASSQTSLPKKLFF
13	TRBV15	TRBJ2-3	CATSRDEAFTQYF
11	TRBV21-1	TRBJ2-7	CASREGGEQYF
14	TRBV7-8	TRBJ1-1	CASSLRVENTEAFF
18	TRBV10-3	TRBJ2-2	CAISPGLAGGGDRGELFF
14	TRBV7-7	TRBJ2-1	CASSLAFPGNEQFF
13	TRBV19	TRBJ1-6	CASSAGPNSPLHF
13	TRBV10-1	TRBJ1-6	CASSESPRSPLHF
15	TRBV20-1	TRBJ1-2	CSALTGTQERGGYTF
16	TRBV27	TRBJ2-7	CASSIPGSRAHHEQYF
15	TRBV7-9	TRBJ2-3	CASSFLGQSTDTQYF
14	TRBV6-1	TRBJ1-5	CASSDRASVQPQHF
15	TRBV15	TRBJ2-7	CATSRDSPGWNEQYF
14	TRBV7-9	TRBJ1-5	CASSIPGSNQPQHF